The T cell receptor beta chain described here comes from a study of T cell changes during pregnancy in multiple sclerosis. Sequencing was performed with immunoSEQ multiplex PCR; in TCRdb, only in-frame clones are kept and a portion is missing. The table lists some 60,000 clones, approximately 90% of them singletons. This clone was detected only a few times. The CDR3 sequence is 14 residues long. V lost 5 bases to trimming and J lost 3 bases; unmatched junction nucleotides: 6. Looked up from germline, CDR1 is SEHNR and CDR2 is FQNEAQ (reference sequence). The chain couples TRBV7-9 to TRBJ1-1, with 7 bases fitting TRBD1. The sample here was peripheral blood, taken in the first trimester of pregnancy. The clonotype originates from a female donor in good health, enrolled as a control in a pregnancy study. DNA of the CDR3: TGTGCCAGCAGCAGGGGACAGAAGGACACTGAAGCTTTCTTT. Its translation is CASSRGQKDTEAFF. The full variable domain, its missing parts supplied by reference TRBV7-9 and TRBJ1-1, is DTGVSQNPRHKITKRGQNVTFRCDPISEHNRLYWYRQTLGQGPEFLTYFQNEAQLEKSRLLSDRFSAERPKGSFSTLEIQRTEQGDSAMYLCASSRGQKDTEAFFGQGTRLTVV.